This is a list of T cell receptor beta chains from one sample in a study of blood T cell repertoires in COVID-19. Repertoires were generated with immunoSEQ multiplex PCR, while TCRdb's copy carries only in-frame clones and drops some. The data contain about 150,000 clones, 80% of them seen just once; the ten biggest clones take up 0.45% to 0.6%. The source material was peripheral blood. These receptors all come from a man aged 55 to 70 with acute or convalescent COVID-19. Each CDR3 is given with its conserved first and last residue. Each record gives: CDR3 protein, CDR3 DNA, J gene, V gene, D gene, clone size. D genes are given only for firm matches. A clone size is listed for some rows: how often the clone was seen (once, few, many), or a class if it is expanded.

CASSLGTEVSYNEQFF	TGTGCCAGCAGCTTGGGGACAGAGGTCTCCTACAATGAGCAGTTCTTC	TRBJ2-1	TRBV5-5	-	-
CASSVTGTGVEEQYF	TGCGCCAGCAGCGTGACCGGGACAGGGGTGGAGGAGCAGTACTTC	TRBJ2-7	TRBV5-1	TRBD1	-
CASREGLRNSPLHF	TGTGCCAGCAGGGAGGGGTTGCGAAATTCACCCCTCCACTTT	TRBJ1-6	TRBV6-5	-	once
CASSLTSGSGPKTQYF	TGTGCCAGCAGCCTTACTAGCGGATCGGGCCCAAAGACCCAGTACTTC	TRBJ2-5	TRBV5-4	TRBD2	few
CASSQAPRGLAGDKTYEQYF	TGTGCCAGCAGCCAAGCCCCGAGAGGGCTAGCGGGAGATAAAACCTACGAGCAGTACTTC	TRBJ2-7	TRBV14	TRBD2	-
CASSPNQGGYNEQFF	TGTGCCAGCTCACCTAATCAGGGTGGGTACAATGAGCAGTTCTTC	TRBJ2-1	TRBV18	-	-
CASSLLSASYNEQFF	TGCGCCAGCAGCTTACTGTCCGCGTCCTACAATGAGCAGTTCTTC	TRBJ2-1	TRBV5-1	-	-
CASSIRDTGGQYF	TGTGCCAGCAGCATCCGGGACACCGGCGGGCAGTACTTC	TRBJ2-7	TRBV5-4	-	few
CASSLAQGGIYGYTF	TGTGCCAGCAGCTTAGCACAGGGGGGAATCTATGGCTACACCTTC	TRBJ1-2	TRBV7-2	TRBD1	-
CASSSSYGYTF	TGTGCCAGCAGCTCCTCGTATGGCTACACCTTC	TRBJ1-2	TRBV7-2	-	-
CASRADRGNYGYTF	TGTGCCAGCAGAGCCGACAGGGGGAACTATGGCTACACCTTC	TRBJ1-2	TRBV6-5	TRBD1	-
CASSLSGNEQFF	TGTGCCAGCAGCTTATCAGGGAATGAGCAGTTCTTC	TRBJ2-1	TRBV7-3	-	-
CASSLGESGNTIYF	TGTGCCAGCAGCTTGGGAGAATCGGGAAACACCATATATTTT	TRBJ1-3	TRBV5-8	-	-
CAISGQGATGELFF	TGTGCCATCAGTGGACAGGGGGCCACCGGGGAGCTGTTTTTT	TRBJ2-2	TRBV10-3	TRBD1	few
CAIRPGLAGAPDEQFF	TGTGCCATCAGACCGGGACTAGCGGGGGCCCCGGATGAGCAGTTCTTC	TRBJ2-1	TRBV10-3	TRBD2	-
CASTATGRGQHF	TGTGCCAGCACCGCGACAGGTCGTGGCCAGCATTTT	TRBJ1-5	TRBV28	-	-
CASSIRQALNTEAFF	TGTGCCAGTAGTATCCGACAGGCACTGAACACTGAAGCTTTCTTT	TRBJ1-1	TRBV19	-	-
CASSQDWGLAGEESEQYF	TGCGCCAGCAGCCAAGATTGGGGACTAGCGGGAGAAGAGAGCGAGCAGTACTTC	TRBJ2-7	TRBV4-3	TRBD2	-
CASIRQGGTGELFF	TGTGCCAGCATAAGACAGGGGGGCACCGGGGAGCTGTTTTTT	TRBJ2-2	TRBV28	TRBD1	-
CASSLGGRGDSPLHF	TGTGCCAGCAGCCTGGGGGGCAGGGGGGATTCACCCCTCCACTTT	TRBJ1-6	TRBV4-2	TRBD1	-
CASVPGGSGNTIYF	TGTGCCAGCGTCCCCGGGGGGAGCGGAAACACCATATATTTT	TRBJ1-3	TRBV6-5	-	once
CASSPPSGTGGYTF	TGTGCCAGCTCACCACCCTCGGGGACAGGTGGCTACACCTTC	TRBJ1-2	TRBV18	TRBD1	-
CASSPYRTSRQKNTIYF	TGTGCCAGCAGCCCATACAGGACCTCTCGGCAAAAAAACACCATATATTTT	TRBJ1-3	TRBV9	-	-
CASSHRTGRNYGYTF	TGTGCCAGCAGCCATAGGACAGGGAGAAACTATGGCTACACCTTC	TRBJ1-2	TRBV5-5	TRBD1	-
CASSITGNNQPQHF	TGTGCCAGTAGTATAACAGGGAATAATCAGCCCCAGCATTTT	TRBJ1-5	TRBV19	-	-
CASSPQPGGHSPLHF	TGTGCCAGCAGCCCCCAGCCGGGGGGGCATTCACCCCTCCACTTT	TRBJ1-6	TRBV28	-	few
CASSLTGSQSYEQYF	TGCGCCAGCAGCTTGACAGGGTCGCAATCCTACGAGCAGTACTTC	TRBJ2-7	TRBV5-1	-	-
CASSPQGHYGYTF	TGTGCCAGCAGCCCCCAGGGCCACTATGGCTACACCTTC	TRBJ1-2	TRBV9	-	-
CASSLIEGYEQYF	TGTGCCAGCAGCTTAATCGAGGGATACGAGCAGTACTTC	TRBJ2-7	TRBV7-9	-	-
CASSSAVGGADTQYF	TGTGCCAGCAGCTCCGCCGTGGGGGGTGCAGATACGCAGTATTTT	TRBJ2-3	TRBV9	-	-
CAWGQGANNQPQHF	TGTGCCTGGGGACAGGGGGCGAACAATCAGCCCCAGCATTTT	TRBJ1-5	TRBV30	TRBD1	-
CASSPQLAGSNEQFF	TGTGCCAGCTCACCACAACTAGCGGGATCCAATGAGCAGTTCTTC	TRBJ2-1	TRBV18	TRBD2	-
CASSYRDWAFGEQYF	TGTGCCAGCAGTTACCGGGACTGGGCTTTTGGGGAGCAGTACTTC	TRBJ2-7	TRBV6-2/TRBV6-3	-	-
CASSQEWGRGYYEQYF	TGTGCCAGCAGCCAAGAATGGGGGCGAGGTTACTACGAGCAGTACTTC	TRBJ2-7	TRBV3-1/TRBV3-2	-	-
CSARQGAALGEQYF	TGCAGCGCTCGACAGGGGGCCGCGTTGGGGGAGCAGTACTTC	TRBJ2-7	TRBV29-1	TRBD1	-
CASPNRPHTEAFF	TGTGCTAGTCCCAACAGGCCCCACACTGAAGCTTTCTTT	TRBJ1-1	TRBV12-5	-	few
CASSLVSGQPQHF	TGTGCCAGCAGCTTAGTATCAGGTCAGCCCCAGCATTTT	TRBJ1-5	TRBV7-2	-	few
CASSLSTGSLSGNTIYF	TGCGCCAGCAGCTTGTCCACAGGCTCACTCTCTGGAAACACCATATATTTT	TRBJ1-3	TRBV5-1	-	-
CASDLNEIWTGRHQPQHF	TGTGCTAGTGACCTGAATGAAATCTGGACAGGTCGGCATCAGCCCCAGCATTTT	TRBJ1-5	TRBV12-5	TRBD1	few
CASSSQGSGEKLFF	TGCGCCAGCAGCTCACAGGGGTCAGGTGAAAAACTGTTTTTT	TRBJ1-4	TRBV5-1	TRBD1	-
CASSPTTASGNTIYF	TGTGCCAGCTCACCAACTACGGCCTCTGGAAACACCATATATTTT	TRBJ1-3	TRBV18	-	-
CASSPTTGGRTEAFF	TGTGCCAGCAGTCCGACCACAGGGGGCCGTACTGAAGCTTTCTTT	TRBJ1-1	TRBV28	TRBD1	few
CASSSGQGPPYGYTF	TGTGCCAGTAGTTCCGGACAGGGCCCCCCATATGGCTACACCTTC	TRBJ1-2	TRBV19	TRBD1	few
CASSAVTGRRSPLHF	TGTGCCAGCAGCGCCGTGACAGGCCGGCGTTCACCCCTCCACTTT	TRBJ1-6	TRBV2	-	once
CASFTTLEAFF	TGTGCCAGCTTTACCACTCTTGAAGCTTTCTTT	TRBJ1-1	TRBV6-6	-	-
CASSPGTSGGLQETQYF	TGTGCCAGCAGCCCCGGGACTAGCGGGGGGTTACAAGAGACCCAGTACTTC	TRBJ2-5	TRBV5-4	TRBD2	-
CASSVGSGRNGEQFF	TGTGCCAGCAGCGTAGGAAGCGGTAGGAACGGTGAGCAGTTCTTC	TRBJ2-1	TRBV9	-	-
CASSPSSGGFYEQYF	TGTGCCAGCTCCCCTTCAAGCGGGGGATTCTACGAGCAGTACTTC	TRBJ2-7	TRBV18	TRBD2	-
CASSPLGGVNTEAFF	TGTGCCAGCTCACCATTGGGCGGGGTGAACACTGAAGCTTTCTTT	TRBJ1-1	TRBV18	-	-
CASSLAGGDYNEQFF	TGTGCCAGCAGTTTAGCGGGGGGAGATTACAATGAGCAGTTCTTC	TRBJ2-1	TRBV6-5	TRBD2	-